This T cell receptor (beta chain) was sequenced in a study of T cells in women clearing cervical HPV infection. Findings and caveats of the study: Richness differences could reflect unmeasured T-cell content per sample. Timing of associations relative to infection is unclear; T-cell subsets were not isolated.

Libraries were prepared by immunoSEQ multiplex PCR; TCRdb keeps only in-frame clonotypes and omits some of them. The sample holds about 30,000 clones. In regard to this clone: The target antigen is unknown. Read data end 3 residues before the CDR3 end; the end is taken from the germline J gene.

The CDR3 contains 13 residues. With 10 bases clipped from V and 2 bases from J, the junction kept 5 bases outside the gene matches. Germline V gives CDR1 LNHDA, CDR2 SQIVND (reference sequence). The sequencing sample was made of blood buffy coat. This TCR was recovered from a woman between 18 and 70 years old with a cervical HPV16 infection that either progressed to CIN3+ or cleared (not recorded which). The chain recombines TRBV19 with TRBJ2-4, with 7 positions matching TRBD1. CDR3 DNA, as far as it was read: TGTGCCACGGCGACAGGGACCAAAAACATT. It yields the protein CATATGTKNI. The full CDR3 protein is CATATGTKNIQYF.